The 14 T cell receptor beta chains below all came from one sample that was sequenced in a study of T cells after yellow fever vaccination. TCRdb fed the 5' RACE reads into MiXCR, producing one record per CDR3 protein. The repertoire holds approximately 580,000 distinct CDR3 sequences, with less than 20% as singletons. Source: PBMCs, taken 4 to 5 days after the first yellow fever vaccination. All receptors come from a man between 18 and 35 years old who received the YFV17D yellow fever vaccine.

The CDR3 DNA reads TGCGCCAGCAGGGCGACTGGAGAGACCCAGTACTTC. This gives the protein CASRATGETQYF. The gene calls are TRBV5-1 and TRBJ2-5, with D unresolved. Trimming took 5 bases from V and 4 from J, leaving 9 bases between them. The CDR3 length is 12 residues. Germline CDR1 and CDR2: SGHRS and YFSETQ.

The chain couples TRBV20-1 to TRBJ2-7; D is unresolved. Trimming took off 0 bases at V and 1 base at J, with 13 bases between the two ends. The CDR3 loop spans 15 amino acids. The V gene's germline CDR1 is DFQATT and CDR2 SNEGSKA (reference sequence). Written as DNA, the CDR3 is TGCAGTGCTAGAGATTGGTCGGCGGAGTCCTACGAGCAGTACTTC. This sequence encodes CSARDWSAESYEQYF.

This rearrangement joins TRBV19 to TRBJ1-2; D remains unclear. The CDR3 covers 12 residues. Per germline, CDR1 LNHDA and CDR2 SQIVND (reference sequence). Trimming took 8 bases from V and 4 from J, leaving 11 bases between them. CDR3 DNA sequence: TGTGCCAGTCGCGATCGGATCTATGGCTACACCTTC. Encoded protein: CASRDRIYGYTF. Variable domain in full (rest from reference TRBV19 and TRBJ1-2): DGGITQSPKYLFRKEGQNVTLSCEQNLNHDAMYWYRQDPGQGLRLIYYSQIVNDFQKGDIAEGYSVSREKKESFPLTVTSAQKNPTAFYLCASRDRIYGYTFGSGTRLTVV.

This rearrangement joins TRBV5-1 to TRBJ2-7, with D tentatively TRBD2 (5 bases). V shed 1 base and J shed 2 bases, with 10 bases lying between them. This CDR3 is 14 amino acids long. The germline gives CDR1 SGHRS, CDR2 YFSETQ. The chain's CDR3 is CASSLLGGTYEQYF. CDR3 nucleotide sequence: TGCGCCAGCAGCTTGTTAGGAGGAACCTACGAGCAGTACTTC.

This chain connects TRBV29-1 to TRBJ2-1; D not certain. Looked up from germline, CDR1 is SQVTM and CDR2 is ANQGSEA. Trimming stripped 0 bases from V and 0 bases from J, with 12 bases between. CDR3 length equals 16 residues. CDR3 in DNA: TGCAGCGTTGAAGAGGAATCCCGAAGCTCCTACAATGAGCAGTTCTTC. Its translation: CSVEEESRSSYNEQFF.

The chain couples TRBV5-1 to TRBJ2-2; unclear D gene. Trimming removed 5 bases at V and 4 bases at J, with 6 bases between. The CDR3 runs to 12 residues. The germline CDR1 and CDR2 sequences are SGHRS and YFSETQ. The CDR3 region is CASRGPTGELFF. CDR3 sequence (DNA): TGCGCCAGCAGGGGTCCCACCGGGGAGCTGTTTTTT.

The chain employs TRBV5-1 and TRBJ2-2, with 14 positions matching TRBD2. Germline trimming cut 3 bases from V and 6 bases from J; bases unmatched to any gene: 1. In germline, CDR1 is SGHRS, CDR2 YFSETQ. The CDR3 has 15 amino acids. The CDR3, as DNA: TGCGCCAGCAGCTGGACTAGCGGGGGGTCCGGGGAGCTGTTTTTT. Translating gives CASSWTSGGSGELFF.

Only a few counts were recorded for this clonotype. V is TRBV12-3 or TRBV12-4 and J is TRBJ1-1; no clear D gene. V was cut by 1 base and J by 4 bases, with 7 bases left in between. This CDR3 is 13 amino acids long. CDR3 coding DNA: TGTGCCAGCAGTTTAGAGACCATCACTGAAGCTTTCTTT. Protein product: CASSLETITEAFF.

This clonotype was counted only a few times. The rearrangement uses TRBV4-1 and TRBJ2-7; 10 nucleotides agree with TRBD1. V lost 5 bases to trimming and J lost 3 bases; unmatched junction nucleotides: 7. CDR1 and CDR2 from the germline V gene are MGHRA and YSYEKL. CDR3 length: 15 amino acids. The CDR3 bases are TGCGCCAGCAGCAGGCCGGGACAGGGGATCTACGAGCAGTACTTC. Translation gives CASSRPGQGIYEQYF.

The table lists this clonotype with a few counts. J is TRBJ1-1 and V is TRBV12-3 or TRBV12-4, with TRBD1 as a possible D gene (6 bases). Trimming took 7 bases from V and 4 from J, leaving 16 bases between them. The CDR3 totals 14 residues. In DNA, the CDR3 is TGTGCCAGCACCATAGGTGGGGGCGTCACTGAAGCTTTCTTT. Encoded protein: CASTIGGGVTEAFF.

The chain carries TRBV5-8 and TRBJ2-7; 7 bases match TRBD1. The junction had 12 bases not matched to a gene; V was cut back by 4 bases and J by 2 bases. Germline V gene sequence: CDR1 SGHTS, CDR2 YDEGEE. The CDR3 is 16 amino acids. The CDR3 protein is CASSRTPTGKAYEQYV. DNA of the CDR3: TGTGCCAGCAGCCGGACCCCGACAGGGAAGGCCTACGAGCAGTACGTC.

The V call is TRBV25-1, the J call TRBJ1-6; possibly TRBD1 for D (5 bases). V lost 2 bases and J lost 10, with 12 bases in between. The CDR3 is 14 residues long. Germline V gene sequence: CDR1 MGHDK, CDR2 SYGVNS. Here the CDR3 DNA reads TGTGCCAGCAGTGAAGGAGGGGACGGGTCACCCCTCCACTTT. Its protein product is CASSEGGDGSPLHF.

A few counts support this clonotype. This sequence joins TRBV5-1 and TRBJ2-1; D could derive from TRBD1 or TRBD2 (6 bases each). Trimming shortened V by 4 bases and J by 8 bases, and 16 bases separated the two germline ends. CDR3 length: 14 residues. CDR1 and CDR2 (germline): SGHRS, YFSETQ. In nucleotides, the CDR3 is TGCGCCAGCAGCCTCACTCCGGGGGCTTATGAGCAGTTCTTC. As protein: CASSLTPGAYEQFF.

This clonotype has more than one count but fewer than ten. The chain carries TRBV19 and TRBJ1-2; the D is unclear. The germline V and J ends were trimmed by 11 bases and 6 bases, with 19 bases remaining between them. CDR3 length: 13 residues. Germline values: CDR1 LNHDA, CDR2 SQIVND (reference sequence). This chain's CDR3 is CASGVGGFDGYTF. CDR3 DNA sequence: TGTGCCTCAGGTGTGGGCGGGTTCGATGGCTACACCTTC.